This entry concerns a single T cell receptor beta chain. No antigen is known for it. Within one base of it there is no much larger clone, and no base qualities were kept. This specimen comes from a study of shared clonotypes between healthy human individuals (dated by TCRdb to the early 2020s). With respect to the entire study: Three men and a couple of women, aged 18 to 49 years, made up the cohort. The study deeply sequenced blood TCR repertoires of five healthy adults to estimate repertoire size and the extent of clonotype sharing between individuals. Different laboratories and diverse techniques were used to prepare libraries and sequence TCR repertoires, to increase sequencing depth and limit assay-specific biases. Per donor, leukapheresis produced somewhere between about 0.9 and 9 billion PBMCs. For each donor, three plates each were used for CD4 naive and CD4 memory, two plates were used for CD8 naive, and one plate was used for CD8 memory.

The donors were healthy, HIV-negative adults with no recently reported acute infections or vaccinations. All donors were Caucasian adults living in Nashville, Tennessee, USA. CD4+ T cells were enriched by magnetic negative selection, after which naive cells were positively selected on CD45RA and the negative fraction was taken as the memory subset. Blood was obtained by leukapheresis, after which PBMCs were separated by Ficoll-Histopaque density gradient centrifugation and cryopreserved in liquid nitrogen vapor phase. Analytical flow cytometry was used to check the purity and quantity of each magnetically sorted T cell population. Genomic DNA was isolated from each sorted fraction and quantified by UV absorbance on a Nanodrop 2000c. Overall study outcomes, separate from this receptor: Incomplete sequencing was indicated by rarefaction of sorted-subset datasets, despite the large sequencing depth. Higher generation probabilities were observed for clonotypes shared by all four sorted-subset donors than for non-shared clonotypes. About 4.5% of naive CD4, roughly 3.6% of naive CD8, approximately 2.2% of memory CD4, and over 0.35% of memory CD8 clonotypes were shared across a few donors. Pairwise subsampling led to the expectation that sequencing depth would affect the degree of clonotype sharing among donors. Naive subsets generally had larger estimated clonotype richness than memory subsets. Sampling was restricted to blood, and TCR repertoires in tissues likely differ from the TCR repertoires found in blood. The genetic and exposure-history diversity represented was limited by the small number of donors.

TCR CDR3 regions were amplified from genomic DNA by multiplex PCR using the deep immunoSEQ assay. Extracted genomic DNA from each cell subset was spread evenly across all wells of several immunoSEQ 96-well plates, with each plate serving as a replicate. For sorted subsets, each replicate PCR was loaded with approximately 190 ng genomic DNA, equivalent to 30,000 or so T cell genomes. Purified libraries were measured with a Qubit 3.0 fluorometer, size-checked on a Bioanalyzer 2100, and measured again with the KAPA Library Quantification kit. A separate single-read 150-cycle Illumina NextSeq 550 flow cell was used to sequence each immunoSEQ 96-well plate. The published analysis was carried out like this. Because only junctional sequences without quality scores were contained in the immunoSEQ output, filtering matching that applied to full-length reads could not be performed. To assign V/J genes and CDR3, sequences were annotated against IMGT germline references using PyIR, a Python wrapper for IgBLAST v1.9. Reads were removed for weak V/J assignments (E-value above 1e-6), missing CDR3, stop codons, out-of-frame junctions, or ambiguous translated residues. V3J clonotypes were defined by identical inferred V gene, J gene, and CDR3 amino acid sequence. Percentage overlap between repertoires was computed as shared unique clonotypes divided by the size of the smaller repertoire. Three approaches were used to assess repertoire richness: RTK rarefaction, the Chao1 estimator, and Recon v2.1 estimates of unobserved clonotypes. Generation probabilities were computed with OLGA for all TCRbeta clonotypes obtained by the gDNA method from several donors. TCRdb limited this immuneACCESS table to in-frame rearrangements with V and J called. A share of clones is missing; checked studies link under half to unresolved V genes, and the rest is unexplained. V and J calls and clone size come straight from that table; D and trimming were deduced from the DNA. The sample has over 1.4 million clones on record, around 97% of them singletons. The top ten constitute roughly 1.2% of the sample.

Reading the germline V gene gives CDR1 SGDLS and CDR2 YYNGEE. Measured from the cysteine to the phenylalanine, the CDR3 is 15 residues long. The DNA shown is the 45-base CDR3, in frame from base 1. At the junction V is shortened by 5 bases and J by 3 bases, with 17 bases in between. The sequence joins TRBV9 to TRBJ2-5, with a tentative D gene TRBD1 over 6 matching bases. Sequenced material: naive CD4+ T cells sorted from blood. The cell subset or site label of this sample denotes: CD45RA+ positively selected. The sequence was collected from a man aged 25-45 years in good health. CDR3 reads: CASSPIGGWEETQYF. In nucleotide form, the sequence is TGTGCCAGCAGTCCAATAGGGGGTTGGGAAGAGACCCAGTACTTC.